These 30 T cell receptor beta chains originate from one sample sequenced in a study of blood T cell repertoires in COVID-19. Assay used: immunoSEQ multiplex PCR; TCRdb lists only in-frame clones, some missing. The data show 200,000 to 250,000 clones, about 90% seen once. Material for sequencing was PBMCs or T cells enriched from blood (not recorded which). Receptors originate from a young woman who had recovered from COVID-19.

V and J are TRBV6-1 and TRBJ1-1, with D possibly TRBD1 on 5 matching bases. With 2 bases removed from V and 2 bases from J, the gap between germline ends came to 9 bases. The germline V gene encodes CDR1 MNHNS and CDR2 SASEGT. The CDR3 runs to 14 residues. In nucleotides, the CDR3 is TGTGCCAGCAGTGAAAAGGGGCCCAACACTGAAGCTTTCTTT. This encodes CASSEKGPNTEAFF.

The J gene is TRBJ1-1, the V gene TRBV1. TRBV1 is tagged as a pseudogene. This CDR3 comprises 15 residues. The CDR3: CTSSHEGSMDTEAFF. The DNA of the CDR3 is TGCACCAGCAGCCATGAGGGTTCGATGGACACTGAAGCTTTCTTT.

This sequence joins TRBV11-3 and TRBJ1-1; D gene uncertain. CDR3 size: 16 residues. Trimming took 2 bases from V and 1 from J, leaving 14 bases between them. Germline-derived CDR1 and CDR2 are SGHNT and YENEEA. CDR3 amino acids: CASSLSFLGGNTEAFF. In DNA, the CDR3 is TGTGCCAGCAGCTTAAGTTTTTTGGGAGGGAACACTGAAGCTTTCTTT.

The rearrangement links TRBV9 to TRBJ1-2; D gene uncertain. Trimming cost V 0 bases and J 4 bases, with 16 bases left between them. CDR1 SGDLS and CDR2 YYNGEE come from the germline V gene. The CDR3 length is 16 residues. This chain's CDR3 is CASSVDSMARGYGYTF. The CDR3 DNA reads TGTGCCAGCAGCGTAGATTCCATGGCTCGGGGCTATGGCTACACCTTC.

The chain uses TRBV27 and TRBJ1-2; possibly TRBD1 for D (5 bases). The V end was cut by 3 bases, the J end by 2 bases, with 16 bases between. Germline CDR1 is MNHEY and CDR2 is SMNVEV (reference sequence). The CDR3 consists of 16 residues. The CDR3 sequence: CASSFVWSGKNYGYTF. Here the CDR3 DNA reads TGTGCCAGCAGTTTCGTATGGTCAGGGAAAAACTATGGCTACACCTTC.

This clone was recorded once. The rearrangement joins TRBV5-3 to TRBJ1-2; the match to TRBD1 covers 8 bases. TRBV5-3 is placed among ORFs of uncertain function. The CDR3 covers 20 residues. With V trimmed by 2 bases and J by 1 base, 19 bases remained unmatched. The CDR3, as DNA: TGTGCCAGAAGCTTTCCCCTCAATCTCGGGACAGGTAATTTTAACTATGGCTACACCTTC. As protein: CARSFPLNLGTGNFNYGYTF.

The rearrangement joins TRBV21-1 to TRBJ1-3. TRBV21-1 is recorded as a pseudogene. The CDR3 consists of 14 residues. The CDR3 DNA reads as TGTGCCAGCAGCGCCGAGGCGGGGGGAAACACCATATATTTT. This gives the protein CASSAEAGGNTIYF.

This clone was detected a few times. The chain is built from TRBV19 and TRBJ2-7; 8 bases align to TRBD1. J was trimmed by 1 base and V by 3 bases; bases with no gene match: 5. In germline, CDR1 is LNHDA, CDR2 SQIVND (reference sequence). The CDR3 is made up of 15 amino acids. The CDR3: CASSMGQAYSYEQYF. The CDR3 coding sequence is TGTGCCAGTAGTATGGGACAGGCGTATTCCTACGAGCAGTACTTC.

The chain is built from TRBV6-1 and TRBJ2-7; 9 bases are shared with TRBD1. The length of the CDR3 is 17 residues. Trimming took 3 bases from V and 3 from J; bases not matched to a gene: 12. CDR1 and CDR2 (germline): MNHNS, SASEGT. CDR3 bases: TGTGCCAGCAGTGACGGTGGGACGACAGGGGGTGTCTACGAGCAGTACTTC. Amino acids: CASSDGGTTGGVYEQYF.

The chain uses TRBV28 and TRBJ1-6, with TRBD1 identical over 7 bases. Germline V CDR1 and CDR2: MDHEN, SYDVKM. The CDR3 totals 14 residues. The V gene end was trimmed by 4 bases and the J gene end by 8 bases; junction bases not matched to a gene: 5. The CDR3 loop reads CASSSGTVHSPLHF. The CDR3 bases are TGTGCCAGCAGTTCCGGGACAGTTCATTCACCCCTCCACTTT.

The V call is TRBV27, the J call TRBJ1-2; 12 nucleotides match TRBD1. This CDR3 has 16 residues. Germline V gives CDR1 MNHEY, CDR2 SMNVEV (reference sequence). The J segment lost 8 bases and the V segment lost 0 bases, leaving 7 bases of the junction unmatched. This CDR3 reads CASSLSGQGALRGYTF. In nucleotides, the CDR3 is TGTGCCAGCAGTTTATCGGGACAGGGGGCGCTTAGGGGCTACACCTTC.

The chain joins TRBV2 to TRBJ2-2, with D maybe TRBD1 (5 bases). Trimming cost V 7 bases and J 1 base, with 10 bases left between them. CDR3 size: 14 residues. Germline loops: CDR1 SNHLY, CDR2 FYNNEI. CDR3 loop: CASIHQGNTGELFF. The CDR3 nucleotides read TGTGCCAGCATCCACCAGGGGAACACCGGGGAGCTGTTTTTT. Full variable domain (outside the CDR3, taken from reference TRBV2 and TRBJ2-2): EPEVTQTPSHQVTQMGQEVILRCVPISNHLYFYWYRQILGQKVEFLVSFYNNEISEKSEIFDDQFSVERPDGSNFTLKIRSTKLEDSAMYFCASIHQGNTGELFFGEGSRLTVL.

V usage is TRBV4-1 and J usage is TRBJ1-2; D is ambiguous. This CDR3 is built from 12 residues. Germline V CDR1 and CDR2: MGHRA, YSYEKL. With 4 bases removed from V and 4 bases from J, the gap between germline ends came to 7 bases. CDR3 coding DNA: TGCGCCAGCAGCCTCGAGTCCTATGGCTACACCTTC. It specifies CASSLESYGYTF.

This chain joins TRBV13 and TRBJ2-1; TRBD2 is a possible D gene (6 bases). The CDR3 loop spans 16 amino acids. The V end lost 3 bases, the J end lost 7 bases, and 19 bases lay between the germline ends. From germline, CDR1 is PRHDT and CDR2 FYEKMQ (reference sequence). CDR3 nucleotide sequence: TGTGCCAGCAGCTTGTGGGAGGACTCATGGGGTAATGAGCAGTTCTTC. Translation: CASSLWEDSWGNEQFF.

CDR3 residues: CASSQDNGLVLGEQFF. The DNA of the CDR3 is TGTGCCAGCAGCCAAGATAACGGACTAGTTTTAGGTGAGCAGTTCTTC. The chain uses TRBV4-2 and TRBJ2-1; 7 bases map to TRBD2. CDR1 LGHNA and CDR2 YNFKEQ come from the germline V gene. CDR3 length equals 16 residues. Trimming took 0 bases from V and 9 from J; bases not matched to a gene: 11.

This rearrangement joins TRBV21-1 to TRBJ1-1; TRBD1, as called in the table, went unchecked against the DNA. TRBV21-1 is a pseudogene. This CDR3 has 16 residues. CDR3 bases: TGTGCCAGCAGCAAATTCTCACAGGGGTTTAGCACTGAAGCTTTCTTT. This gives the protein CASSKFSQGFSTEAFF.

J is TRBJ1-5 and V is TRBV18; D is undetermined. CDR3 length: 14 amino acids. The V end was cut by 0 bases, the J end by 9 bases, with 12 bases between. Germline loops: CDR1 KGHSH, CDR2 LQKENI. DNA of the CDR3: TGTGCCAGCTCACCACCGGGCCAAATTCGGCCCCAGCATTTT. Its translation is CASSPPGQIRPQHF.

V is TRBV6-2 or TRBV6-3 and J is TRBJ2-6; D perhaps matches TRBD1 (5 bases). The CDR3 is 15 amino acids. V was shortened by 6 bases and J by 1 base, with 10 bases between the two germline ends. CDR1 MNHEY and CDR2 SVGEGT come from the germline V gene. DNA of the CDR3: TGTGCCAGCAGCGACAGACGGTCTGGGGCCAACGTCCTGACTTTC. The encoded protein is CASSDRRSGANVLTF.

With regard to this clone: Other DNA sequences from this sample encode an identical CDR3 as well. V is TRBV18 and J is TRBJ1-1; tentatively, D is TRBD1 (5 bases). Germline V lookup: CDR1 KGHSH, CDR2 LQKENI. The ends were cut back, 3 bases at V and 1 base at J, with 9 bases in the middle. This CDR3 spans 14 amino acids. CDR3: CASSPARENTEAFF. CDR3 in DNA: TGTGCCAGCTCACCCGCCAGGGAGAACACTGAAGCTTTCTTT.

The V gene is TRBV6-2 or TRBV6-3, the J gene TRBJ1-5, with D possibly TRBD1 on 5 matching bases. Trimming cost V 6 bases and J 6 bases, with 18 bases left between them. The length of the CDR3 is 15 residues. Per germline, CDR1 MNHEY and CDR2 SVGEGT. CDR3 region: CASSSGGLGGQPQHF. The DNA of the CDR3 is TGTGCCAGCAGCTCGGGGGGGTTGGGCGGTCAGCCCCAGCATTTT.

V and J are TRBV28 and TRBJ2-7; 8 bases agree with TRBD2. CDR1 and CDR2 from the germline V gene are MDHEN and SYDVKM. The CDR3 runs to 14 residues. With 11 bases clipped from V and 6 bases from J, the junction kept 15 bases outside the gene matches. The chain's CDR3 is CASVTRGGVPEQYF. The CDR3 coding sequence is TGTGCCTCTGTTACCCGGGGGGGGGTCCCCGAGCAGTACTTC. The full variable domain, with the rest looked up from reference TRBV28 and TRBJ2-7, is DVKVTQSSRYLVKRTGEKVFLECVQDMDHENMFWYRQDPGLGLRLIYFSYDVKMKEKGDIPEGYSVSREKKERFSLILESASTNQTSMYLCASVTRGGVPEQYFGPGTRLTVT.

The V call is TRBV9, the J call TRBJ2-5; no clear D gene. Germline V gene lookup returns CDR1 SGDLS and CDR2 YYNGEE. The CDR3 consists of 12 residues. V gave up 4 bases and J gave up 2 bases, with 6 bases separating them. The DNA for the CDR3 is TGTGCCAGCAGCCCAGATCAAGAGACCCAGTACTTC. It encodes CASSPDQETQYF. The whole variable domain, remainder taken from reference TRBV9 and TRBJ2-5, is DSGVTQTPKHLITATGQRVTLRCSPRSGDLSVYWYQQSLDQGLQFLIQYYNGEERAKGNILERFSAQQFPDLHSELNLSSLELGDSALYFCASSPDQETQYFGPGTRLLVL.

To note about this clone: A read error may explain this, as a much larger clone is one base away. The rearrangement links TRBV7-2 to TRBJ2-1; 11 bases align to TRBD2. Trimming at V came to 4 bases and at J to 4 bases, leaving 3 bases not matched to a gene. Germline V gene sequence: CDR1 SGHTA, CDR2 FQGNSA. This CDR3 is built from 15 residues. CDR3 region: CASSSGTSGYNEQFF. In DNA, the CDR3 is TGTGCCAGCAGCTCCGGGACTAGCGGTTACAATGAGCAGTTCTTC. Full variable domain (remainder filled in from reference TRBV7-2 and TRBJ2-1): GAGVSQSPSNKVTEKGKDVELRCDPISGHTALYWYRQSLGQGLEFLIYFQGNSAPDKSGLPSDRFSAERTGGSVSTLTIQRTQQEDSAVYLCASSSGTSGYNEQFFGPGTRLTVL.

This clone was picked up one time. Other DNA variants within this sample encode the same CDR3. CDR3 sequence (DNA): TGTGCCAGCTCTCCTCAGGGGGACTATGGCTACACCTTC. It yields the protein CASSPQGDYGYTF. This chain links TRBV18 with TRBJ1-2, with TRBD1 matching 7 bases. From germline, CDR1 is KGHSH and CDR2 LQKENI. There are 13 residues in the CDR3. V lost 6 bases, J lost 3 bases, and 4 bases stayed unmatched.

This chain links TRBV7-8 with TRBJ2-7, with D perhaps matching TRBD2 (5 bases). Germline V CDR1 and CDR2: SGHVS, FQNEAQ. Trimming took off 1 base at V and 3 bases at J, with 22 bases between the two ends. There are 18 residues in the CDR3. CDR3 nucleotide sequence: TGTGCCAGCAGCTTAGTTCAAAGGGAGACCCCCTACTACTACGAGCAGTACTTC. Protein product: CASSLVQRETPYYYEQYF.

The gene calls are TRBV2 and TRBJ2-3; TRBD2 agrees at 7 bases. This CDR3 spans 15 amino acids. The germline V gene encodes CDR1 SNHLY and CDR2 FYNNEI. Trimming cost V 6 bases and J 5 bases; bases outside gene matches: 11. CDR3 nucleotides: TGTGCCAGCAGGGCCGGGACTACCTTGGGAGATACGCAGTATTTT. This encodes CASRAGTTLGDTQYF.

The chain carries TRBV3-1 (or the pseudogene TRBV3-2) and TRBJ1-1, with 8 bases identical to TRBD1. V was clipped by 7 bases and J by 8 bases; unmatched bases: 3. Per the germline V gene, CDR1 is LGHDT and CDR2 is YNNKEL (reference sequence). The CDR3 is made up of 11 amino acids. The chain's CDR3 is CASTNRGEAFF. CDR3 DNA: TGTGCCAGCACTAACAGGGGGGAAGCTTTCTTT.

The J gene is TRBJ2-3, the V gene TRBV24-1, with a weak D call TRBD2 (6 bases). Trimming left V 8 bases short and J 2 bases short, with 19 bases between. Germline V gene sequence: CDR1 KGHDR, CDR2 SFDVKD. This CDR3 has 16 residues. CDR3 in amino acids: CATTGPGDWDTDTQYF. The CDR3 nucleotides are TGTGCCACCACCGGCCCCGGGGACTGGGACACAGATACGCAGTATTTT.

The V and J genes are TRBV28 and TRBJ2-7; 11 bases agree with TRBD2. The V and J ends lost 2 bases and 2 bases, in that order; junction bases with no gene match: 2. In germline, CDR1 is MDHEN, CDR2 SYDVKM. This CDR3 comprises 15 residues. For the CDR3, the DNA is TGTGCCAGCAGTTTACGACTAGCGGGACCCTACGAGCAGTACTTC. Its translation is CASSLRLAGPYEQYF.

As DNA, the CDR3 is TGTGCCAGCAGCCAAGCGACGACAGACTCTAACTATGGCTACACCTTC. It specifies CASSQATTDSNYGYTF. The V call is TRBV3-1 (or the pseudogene TRBV3-2), the J call TRBJ1-2; D may be TRBD1 (5 bases). Germline values: CDR1 LGHDT, CDR2 YNNKEL (reference sequence). Trimming stripped 1 base from V and 0 bases from J, with 12 bases between. This CDR3 spans 16 amino acids.